One and the same sample provided the 20 T cell receptor beta chains below, sequenced in a study of blood T cells in healthy people across ages. A second PCR, run for about 7 to 11 cycles, used a sample-barcoded 5' primer plus a J-beta primer mix. Each CDR3 protein is one row after TCRdb ran MiXCR on the 5' RACE reads. The table has around 820,000 distinct CDR3 sequences, roughly 25% seen once. This sample also belongs to another study, concerning T cells of mothers and their children.

Sequencing was performed on blood. These receptors were collected from a boy younger than 18 in good health.

V usage is TRBV29-1 and J usage is TRBJ2-3, with D perhaps TRBD2 (5 bases). The germline V gene has CDR1 SQVTM and CDR2 ANQGSEA. V was clipped by 6 bases and J by 0 bases, with 13 bases between them. This CDR3 is 14 amino acids long. The CDR3 is CSVAEGTSTDTQYF. DNA for the CDR3: TGCAGCGTGGCCGAGGGAACTAGCACAGATACGCAGTATTTT.

This clonotype showed up just a few times. The chain employs TRBV24-1 and TRBJ2-5, with unresolved D. Per the germline V gene, CDR1 is KGHDR and CDR2 is SFDVKD. The CDR3 consists of 13 residues. The V gene lost 3 bases and the J gene lost 4 bases, with 8 bases spanning the gap. The CDR3 DNA is TGTGCCACCAGTGATCCCGGTACAGAGACCCAGTACTTC. It encodes CATSDPGTETQYF.

The chain joins TRBV7-2 to TRBJ2-5; no definite D call. The closer fit of TRBJ2-1 to the DNA end suggests the J call may be wrong. The CDR3 length is 14 residues. The germline V gene encodes CDR1 SGHTA and CDR2 FQGNSA. The chain's CDR3 is CASSLVMGSREQFF. In DNA, the CDR3 is TGTGCCAGCAGCTTAGTTATGGGGTCGCGGGAGCAGTTCTTC.

This clonotype has a handful of counts. The J gene is TRBJ1-1, the V gene TRBV3-1, with 7 bases aligning to TRBD1. This CDR3 comprises 15 residues. Per the germline V gene, CDR1 is LGHDT and CDR2 is YNNKEL (reference sequence). With V trimmed by 0 bases and J by 1 base, 2 bases remained unmatched. As DNA, the CDR3 is TGTGCCAGCAGCCAAGAGCCAGGGGGGAACACTGAAGCTTTCTTT. It encodes CASSQEPGGNTEAFF.

The chain recombines TRBV14 with TRBJ2-1, with TRBD2 matching over 7 bases. With V trimmed by 5 bases and J by 9 bases, 4 bases remained unmatched. The CDR3 is 12 amino acids. Germline CDR1 SGHDN, CDR2 FVKESK. Here the CDR3 reads CASSSLAAEQFF. CDR3 nucleotide sequence: TGTGCCAGCAGCAGTCTAGCGGCTGAGCAGTTCTTC.

A single count supports this clonotype. The V and J genes are TRBV12-3 or TRBV12-4 and TRBJ2-5, with 10 bases aligning to TRBD1. CDR3 length equals 14 residues. The V segment lost 2 bases and the J segment 11 bases; nucleotides outside the gene matches: 8. The CDR3 here is CASSLSGQGFWQYF. DNA of the CDR3: TGTGCCAGCAGTTTATCGGGACAGGGGTTTTGGCAGTACTTC.

The chain joins TRBV15 to TRBJ2-7; D not certain. CDR3 length: 14 amino acids. V was trimmed by 0 bases and J by 0 bases, leaving 6 bases between them. CDR1 and CDR2 from the germline V gene are LNHNV and YYDKDF (reference sequence). In DNA form, the CDR3 reads TGTGCCACCAGCAGAGAGCCAAGCTCCTACGAGCAGTACTTC. Residues: CATSREPSSYEQYF.

The table lists this clonotype with a few counts. The chain uses TRBV4-2 and TRBJ1-4; D possibly corresponds to TRBD1 (6 bases). The CDR3 sequence is 18 residues long. Germline V gene lookup returns CDR1 LGHNA and CDR2 YNFKEQ. V was trimmed by 0 bases and J by 0 bases, leaving 14 bases between them. The CDR3 DNA is TGTGCCAGCAGCCAAGATCAGGGGCAGTGGGCAACTAATGAAAAACTGTTTTTT. Translating gives CASSQDQGQWATNEKLFF.

This clonotype was seen only a few times. The chain is built from TRBV30 and TRBJ2-2; D not resolved. Trimming stripped 5 bases from V and 1 base from J, with 5 bases between. Germline V gives CDR1 GTSNPN, CDR2 SVGIG (reference sequence). CDR3 length equals 12 residues. The CDR3 bases are TGTGCCTGGGGAGAGAACACCGGGGAGCTGTTTTTT. It encodes CAWGENTGELFF.

The genes are TRBV29-1 and TRBJ2-5, with D possibly being TRBD1 (6 bases). CDR1 SQVTM and CDR2 ANQGSEA come from the germline V gene. The CDR3 runs 13 residues. CDR3 nucleotide sequence: TGCGGTGTCTTAAGGGGGAATCTGGAGACCCAGTACTTC. Residues: CGVLRGNLETQYF. Full variable domain (outside the CDR3, taken from reference TRBV29-1 and TRBJ2-5): SAVISQKPSRDICQRGTSLTIQCQVDSQVTMMFWYRQQPGQSLTLIATANQGSEATYESGFVIDKFPISRPNLTFSTLTVSNMSPEDSSIYLCGVLRGNLETQYFGPGTRLLVL.

The chain has TRBV7-6 and TRBJ2-5, with 16 bases that match TRBD2. Germline V CDR1 and CDR2: SGHVS, FNYEAQ. The CDR3 length is 18 residues. Trimming removed 5 bases from V and 3 bases from J; junction bases left unmatched: 9. CDR3 nucleotides: TGTGCCAGCAGCCGGGCTGGGACTAGCGGGAGGGCCGAAGAGACCCAGTACTTC. Residues: CASSRAGTSGRAEETQYF.

The sample holds a few counts of this clonotype. The chain recombines TRBV7-2 with TRBJ2-1; 8 nucleotides agree with TRBD2. Trimming at V came to 1 base and at J to 0 bases, leaving 8 bases not matched to a gene. The CDR3 length is 18 residues. Looked up from germline, CDR1 is SGHTA and CDR2 is FQGNSA. This chain's CDR3 is CASSLGFSGMSSYNEQFF. The CDR3, as DNA: TGTGCCAGCAGCTTAGGTTTTAGCGGGATGAGCTCCTACAATGAGCAGTTCTTC.

This clonotype has more than one count but fewer than ten. This chain connects TRBV29-1 to TRBJ2-5; 9 bases fit TRBD1. Looked up from germline, CDR1 is SQVTM and CDR2 is ANQGSEA. With 6 bases clipped from V and 5 bases from J, the junction kept 10 bases outside the gene matches. The CDR3 length is 14 residues. This CDR3 is CSVILPGQGETQYF. The CDR3 DNA follows: TGCAGCGTGATCCTCCCGGGACAGGGTGAGACCCAGTACTTC.

This clonotype was recorded only once. The chain links TRBV9 to TRBJ2-6; the D is unclear. This CDR3 spans 16 amino acids. V lost 0 bases and J 0 bases, leaving 7 bases between the germline ends. The germline V gene encodes CDR1 SGDLS and CDR2 YYNGEE. Here the CDR3 DNA reads TGTGCCAGCAGCGTAGCTCGGACCTCTGGGGCCAACGTCCTGACTTTC. This sequence encodes CASSVARTSGANVLTF.

This clonotype was detected only a few times. The V and J genes are TRBV20-1 and TRBJ1-2; D is ambiguous. This CDR3 has 13 amino acids. Per the germline V gene, CDR1 is DFQATT and CDR2 is SNEGSKA (reference sequence). V was cut by 3 bases and J by 0 bases, with 8 bases left in between. CDR3 DNA: TGCAGTGCTAGTATGGGAGCTAACTATGGCTACACCTTC. Protein product: CSASMGANYGYTF.

This clonotype has more than one count but fewer than ten. The rearrangement uses TRBV14 and TRBJ2-7; D gene ambiguous. Germline V gene lookup returns CDR1 SGHDN and CDR2 FVKESK. This CDR3 spans 12 amino acids. The V and J ends lost 4 bases and 6 bases respectively, with 10 bases between them. The CDR3 DNA follows: TGTGCCAGCAGCCCAACCGCGGTCGAGCAGTACTTC. This encodes CASSPTAVEQYF.

This clonotype showed up many times. This chain links TRBV20-1 with TRBJ2-2, with TRBD2 identical over 10 bases. Trimming cost V 5 bases and J 5 bases; bases outside gene matches: 8. This CDR3 is 15 amino acids long. Germline values: CDR1 DFQATT, CDR2 SNEGSKA (reference sequence). DNA for the CDR3: TGCAGTGCTCGATTAGCGGGAGGCCCGACCGGGGAGCTGTTTTTT. The encoded protein is CSARLAGGPTGELFF.

This clonotype was counted between two and nine times. The J gene is TRBJ2-5, the V gene TRBV12-3 or TRBV12-4; TRBD1 is a possible D gene (5 bases). The V end lost 5 bases, the J end lost 5 bases, and 15 bases lay between the germline ends. This CDR3 spans 14 amino acids. The chain's CDR3 is CASSLQGVAETQYF. The CDR3 nucleotides read TGTGCCAGCAGTCTGCAAGGGGTGGCTGAGACCCAGTACTTC.

The chain joins TRBV6-5 to TRBJ2-1, with 13 bases identical to TRBD2. The germline V gene encodes CDR1 MNHEY and CDR2 SVGAGI. The CDR3 covers 15 residues. V lost 6 bases and J lost 8; bases outside the gene matches: 7. The CDR3 is CASRDGLAGVDEQFF. CDR3 DNA: TGTGCCAGCAGAGATGGACTAGCGGGAGTCGATGAGCAGTTCTTC.

The V gene is TRBV27, the J gene TRBJ2-5; the D gene is possibly TRBD1 (5 bases). Looked up from germline, CDR1 is MNHEY and CDR2 is SMNVEV (reference sequence). The CDR3 contains 14 residues. V was trimmed by 2 bases and J by 2 bases, leaving 9 bases between them. The CDR3 DNA sequence: TGTGCCAGCAGTTTAAGACAGCAACAAGAGACCCAGTACTTC. Translation gives CASSLRQQQETQYF.